A single sample gave rise to the 9 T cell receptor beta chains below, sequenced in a study of CD4 T cells in relation to SARS-CoV-2 and coronaviruses. Assay: immunoSEQ multiplex PCR; the TCRdb copy retains only in-frame clones and omits some. The sample contains about 21,000 clones, 76% of which appear only once. Unexposed donor CD4+ T cells date from about 2011-2019, before the COVID-19 pandemic. Isolation of CD4+ T cells took place after about 9 days in culture. These TCRs are of unknown antigen specificity. The specimen sequenced was CD4+ T cells from PBMCs, cultured in vitro. The receptor set was obtained from a human donor in good health.

The V and J genes are TRBV5-1 and TRBJ1-1; TRBD1 might be the D (5 bases). The CDR3 totals 14 residues. CDR1 is SGHRS, CDR2 YFSETQ, per germline. V lost 4 bases and J 4 bases, leaving 14 bases between the germline ends. CDR3 amino acids: CASSDTGGTTEAFF. The CDR3 nucleotides read TGCGCCAGCAGCGACACGGGGGGTACCACTGAAGCTTTCTTT.

J is TRBJ2-1 and V is TRBV30; D call uncertain. This CDR3 contains 14 residues. In germline, CDR1 is GTSNPN, CDR2 SVGIG (reference sequence). With 1 base removed from V and 2 bases from J, the gap between germline ends came to 9 bases. CDR3 in amino acids: CAWSGGRAYNEQFF. CDR3 nucleotide sequence: TGTGCCTGGAGTGGAGGCCGAGCCTACAATGAGCAGTTCTTC.

The chain joins TRBV19 to TRBJ1-1; D possibly corresponds to TRBD1 (5 bases). This CDR3 contains 15 residues. Germline V CDR1 and CDR2: LNHDA, SQIVND (reference sequence). V lost 6 bases to trimming and J lost 3 bases, with 17 bases between them. The CDR3 bases are TGTGCCAGTAGCCCGGTCGGCAGGGTGGACACTGAAGCTTTCTTT. This encodes CASSPVGRVDTEAFF.

The gene calls are TRBV11-2 and TRBJ1-1; D gene ambiguous. The V end lost 5 bases, the J end lost 7 bases, and 14 bases lay between the germline ends. The CDR3 is made up of 13 amino acids. CDR1 and CDR2 (germline): SGHAT, FQNNGV. CDR3 coding DNA: TGTGCCAGCAGCCCCCGGACGGGGAATGAAGCTTTCTTT. Translated, it gives CASSPRTGNEAFF.

The CDR3 region is CASSFINQPQHF. The CDR3 DNA sequence: TGTGCCAGCAGTTTCATTAATCAGCCCCAGCATTTT. The chain employs TRBV28 and TRBJ1-5; no clear D gene. Germline loops: CDR1 MDHEN, CDR2 SYDVKM. V was trimmed by 3 bases and J by 4 bases, leaving 4 bases between them. The CDR3 consists of 12 residues.

The chain joins TRBV15 to TRBJ2-2; maybe TRBD1 (6 bases). This CDR3 is built from 16 residues. The germline V gene encodes CDR1 LNHNV and CDR2 YYDKDF (reference sequence). Trimming shortened V by 5 bases and J by 4 bases, and 17 bases separated the two germline ends. Here the CDR3 DNA reads TGTGCCACCAGCGATAACCTCAGGGGTACCACCGGGGAGCTGTTTTTT. It codes for CATSDNLRGTTGELFF.

This clone was seen only a few times. V and J are TRBV6-4 and TRBJ1-5; D perhaps matches TRBD1 (6 bases). V gave up 3 bases and J gave up 7 bases, with 10 bases separating them. This CDR3 spans 13 amino acids. Germline lookup yields CDR1 MRHNA and CDR2 SNTAGT. The CDR3 DNA reads TGTGCCAGCAGTGAAAGCAGGGGACAGCCCCAGCATTTT. Residues: CASSESRGQPQHF.

CDR3 residues: CASTRQGPYNEQFF. The CDR3 DNA reads TGTGCCAGCACCCGACAGGGCCCCTACAATGAGCAGTTCTTC. The rearrangement links TRBV2 to TRBJ2-1, with 7 bases matching TRBD1. V lost 7 bases to trimming and J lost 2 bases; unmatched junction nucleotides: 5. The CDR3 runs 14 residues. Per germline, CDR1 SNHLY and CDR2 FYNNEI.

V usage is TRBV11-2 and J usage is TRBJ2-3, with 9 nucleotides matching TRBD2. The CDR3 has 17 amino acids. In germline, CDR1 is SGHAT, CDR2 FQNNGV. V gave up 5 bases and J gave up 5 bases; unmatched junction bases: 14. CDR3 coding DNA: TGTGCCAGCAGCCGAGGGGCGTGGGCGGGAGGGGAAGATACGCAGTATTTT. Amino acids: CASSRGAWAGGEDTQYF.